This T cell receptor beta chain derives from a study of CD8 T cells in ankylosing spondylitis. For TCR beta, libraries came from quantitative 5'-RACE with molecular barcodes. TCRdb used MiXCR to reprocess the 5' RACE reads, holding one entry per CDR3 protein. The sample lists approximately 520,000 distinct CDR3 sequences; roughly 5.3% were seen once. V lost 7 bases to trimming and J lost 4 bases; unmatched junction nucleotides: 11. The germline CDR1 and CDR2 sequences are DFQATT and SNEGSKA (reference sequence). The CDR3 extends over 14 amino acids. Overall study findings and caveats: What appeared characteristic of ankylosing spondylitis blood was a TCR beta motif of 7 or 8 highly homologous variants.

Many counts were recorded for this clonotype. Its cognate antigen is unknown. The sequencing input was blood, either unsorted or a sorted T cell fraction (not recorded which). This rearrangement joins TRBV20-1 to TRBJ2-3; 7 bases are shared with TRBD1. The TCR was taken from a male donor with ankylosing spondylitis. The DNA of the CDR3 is TGCAGTGTTTTGACAGGGAGAGGTGCAGATACGCAGTATTTT. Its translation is CSVLTGRGADTQYF.